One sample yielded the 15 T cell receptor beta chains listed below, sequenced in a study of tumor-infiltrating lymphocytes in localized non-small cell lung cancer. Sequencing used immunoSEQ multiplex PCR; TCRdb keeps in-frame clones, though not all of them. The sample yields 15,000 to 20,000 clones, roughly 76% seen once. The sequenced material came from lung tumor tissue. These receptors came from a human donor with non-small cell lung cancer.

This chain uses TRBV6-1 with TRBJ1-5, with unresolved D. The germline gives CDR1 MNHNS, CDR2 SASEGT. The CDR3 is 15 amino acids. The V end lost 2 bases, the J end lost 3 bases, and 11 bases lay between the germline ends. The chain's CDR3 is CASSESVAPNQPQHF. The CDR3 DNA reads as TGTGCCAGCAGTGAATCGGTCGCGCCCAATCAGCCCCAGCATTTT.

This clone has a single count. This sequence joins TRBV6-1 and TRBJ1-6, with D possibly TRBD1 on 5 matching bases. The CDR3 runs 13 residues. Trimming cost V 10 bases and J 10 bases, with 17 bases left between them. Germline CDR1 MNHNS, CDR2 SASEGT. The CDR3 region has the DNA TGTGCCACCCAGGGCCGACGAGGGTCACCCCTCCACTTT. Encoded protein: CATQGRRGSPLHF.

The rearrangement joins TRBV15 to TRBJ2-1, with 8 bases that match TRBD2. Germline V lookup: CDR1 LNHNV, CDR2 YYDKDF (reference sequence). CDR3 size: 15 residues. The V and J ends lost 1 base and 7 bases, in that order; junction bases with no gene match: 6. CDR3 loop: CATSRGSGTWNEQFF. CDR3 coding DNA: TGTGCCACCAGCAGAGGTAGCGGGACGTGGAATGAGCAGTTCTTC.

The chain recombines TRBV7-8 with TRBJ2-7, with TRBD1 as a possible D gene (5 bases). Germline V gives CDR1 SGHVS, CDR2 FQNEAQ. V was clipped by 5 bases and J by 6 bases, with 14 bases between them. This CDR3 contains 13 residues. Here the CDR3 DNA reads TGTGCCAGCAGCGCAACAGGATCTACCGAGCAGTACTTC. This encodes CASSATGSTEQYF.

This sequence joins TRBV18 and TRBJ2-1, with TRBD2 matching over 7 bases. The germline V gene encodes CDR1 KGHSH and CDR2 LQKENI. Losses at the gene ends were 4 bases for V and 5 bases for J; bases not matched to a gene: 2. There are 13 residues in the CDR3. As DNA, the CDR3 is TGTGCCAGCTCACTGGGACTAAACAATGAGCAGTTCTTC. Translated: CASSLGLNNEQFF.

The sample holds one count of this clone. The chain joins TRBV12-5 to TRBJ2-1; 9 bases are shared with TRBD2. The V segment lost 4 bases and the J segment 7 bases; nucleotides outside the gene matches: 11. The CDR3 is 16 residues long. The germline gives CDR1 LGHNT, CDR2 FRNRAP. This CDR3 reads CASGSALLAGGNEQFF. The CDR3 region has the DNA TGTGCTAGTGGTTCGGCTCTGCTGGCGGGAGGGAATGAGCAGTTCTTC.

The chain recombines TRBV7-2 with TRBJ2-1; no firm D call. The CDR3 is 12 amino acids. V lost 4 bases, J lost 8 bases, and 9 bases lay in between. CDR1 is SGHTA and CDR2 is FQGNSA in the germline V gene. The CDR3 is CASSSFADEQFF. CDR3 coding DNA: TGTGCCAGCAGCTCATTTGCGGATGAGCAGTTCTTC.

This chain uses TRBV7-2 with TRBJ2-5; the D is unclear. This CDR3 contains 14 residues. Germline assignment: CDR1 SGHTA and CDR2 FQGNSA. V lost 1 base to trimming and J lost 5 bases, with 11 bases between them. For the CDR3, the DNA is TGTGCCAGCAGCTTAGGTGGCCCCCGGGAGACCCAGTACTTC. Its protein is CASSLGGPRETQYF.

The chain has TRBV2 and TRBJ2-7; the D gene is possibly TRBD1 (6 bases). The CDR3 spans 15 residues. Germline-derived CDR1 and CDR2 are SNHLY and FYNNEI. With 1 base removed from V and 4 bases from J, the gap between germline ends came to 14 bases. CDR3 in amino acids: CASSEVGTSLYEQYF. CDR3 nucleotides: TGTGCCAGCAGTGAAGTTGGGACATCGCTTTACGAGCAGTACTTC.

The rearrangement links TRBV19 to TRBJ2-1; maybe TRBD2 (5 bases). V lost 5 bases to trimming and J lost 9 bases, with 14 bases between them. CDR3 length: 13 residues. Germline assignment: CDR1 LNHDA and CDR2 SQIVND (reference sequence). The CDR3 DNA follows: TGTGCCAGTAGTCGCGCTAGCAGGACTGAGCAGTTCTTC. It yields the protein CASSRASRTEQFF. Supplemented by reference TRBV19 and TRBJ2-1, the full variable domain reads DGGITQSPKYLFRKEGQNVTLSCEQNLNHDAMYWYRQDPGQGLRLIYYSQIVNDFQKGDIAEGYSVSREKKESFPLTVTSAQKNPTAFYLCASSRASRTEQFFGPGTRLTVL.

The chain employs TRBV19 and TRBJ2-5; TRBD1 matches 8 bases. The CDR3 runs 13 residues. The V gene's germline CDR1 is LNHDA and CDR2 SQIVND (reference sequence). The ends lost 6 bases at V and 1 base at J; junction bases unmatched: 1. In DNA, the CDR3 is TGTGCCAGTAGCACAGGGGGCCAAGAGACCCAGTACTTC. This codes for CASSTGGQETQYF.

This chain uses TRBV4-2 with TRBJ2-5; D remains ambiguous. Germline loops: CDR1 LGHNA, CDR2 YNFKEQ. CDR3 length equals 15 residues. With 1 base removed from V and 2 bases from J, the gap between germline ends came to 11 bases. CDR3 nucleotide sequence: TGTGCCAGCAGCCAAGGAACGACCGATCAAGAGACCCAGTACTTC. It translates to CASSQGTTDQETQYF.

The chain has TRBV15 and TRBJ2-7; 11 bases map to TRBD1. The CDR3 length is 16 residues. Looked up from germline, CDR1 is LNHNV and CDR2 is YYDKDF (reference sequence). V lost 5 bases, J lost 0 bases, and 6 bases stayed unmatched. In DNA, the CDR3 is TGTGCCACCAGCCCCAGGACAGGGGGCCGCTCCTACGAGCAGTACTTC. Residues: CATSPRTGGRSYEQYF. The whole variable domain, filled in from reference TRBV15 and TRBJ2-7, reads DAMVIQNPRYQVTQFGKPVTLSCSQTLNHNVMYWYQQKSSQAPKLLFHYYDKDFNNEADTPDNFQSRRPNTSFCFLDIRSPGLGDTAMYLCATSPRTGGRSYEQYFGPGTRLTVT.

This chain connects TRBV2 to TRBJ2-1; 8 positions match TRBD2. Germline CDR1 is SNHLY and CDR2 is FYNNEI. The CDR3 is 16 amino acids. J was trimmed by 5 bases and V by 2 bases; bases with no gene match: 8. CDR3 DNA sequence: TGTGCCAGCAGTGAAATGGTTAGCGGGGCTCACAATGAGCAGTTCTTC. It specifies CASSEMVSGAHNEQFF.

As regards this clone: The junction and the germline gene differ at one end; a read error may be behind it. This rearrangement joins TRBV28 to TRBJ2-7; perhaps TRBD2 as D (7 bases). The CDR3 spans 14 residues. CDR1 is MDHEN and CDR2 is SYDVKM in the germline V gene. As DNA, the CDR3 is TGTTCCAGCTACTCTCCAGGGGAGGGCAACGAGCAGTACTTC. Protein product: CSSYSPGEGNEQYF.